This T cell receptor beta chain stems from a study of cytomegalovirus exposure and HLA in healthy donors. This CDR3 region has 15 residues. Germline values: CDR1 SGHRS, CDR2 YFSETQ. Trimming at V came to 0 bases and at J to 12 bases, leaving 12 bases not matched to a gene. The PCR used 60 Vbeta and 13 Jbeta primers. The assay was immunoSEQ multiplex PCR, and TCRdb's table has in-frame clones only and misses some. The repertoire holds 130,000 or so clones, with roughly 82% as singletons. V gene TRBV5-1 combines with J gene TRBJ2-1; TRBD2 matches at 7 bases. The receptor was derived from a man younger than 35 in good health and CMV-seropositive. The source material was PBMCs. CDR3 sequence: CASSLAAGPERGQFF. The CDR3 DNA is TGCGCCAGCAGCTTGGCGGCAGGGCCCGAGCGGGGGCAGTTCTTC. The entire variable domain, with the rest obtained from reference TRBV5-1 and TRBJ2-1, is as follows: KAGVTQTPRYLIKTRGQQVTLSCSPISGHRSVSWYQQTPGQGLQFLFEYFSETQRNKGNFPGRFSGRQFSNSRSEMNVSTLELGDSALYLCASSLAAGPERGQFFGPGTRLTVL.